The 24 T cell receptor beta chains below were found in one sample sequenced in a study of response to subunit inactivated influenza vaccine. TCRdb re-derived calls from the RT-PCR reads in MiXCR, one entry per CDR3 protein. Of a few hundred thousand distinct CDR3 sequences listed, over 9% are singletons. The same specimen was also included in a second study, on T cells expressing NK-cell markers. That paper adds: 5'RACE template switching with UMIs produced the TCR beta cDNA.

The sequencing used PBMCs from blood, collected on the day of vaccination. Every receptor here comes from a middle-aged man who received an inactivated influenza vaccine.

This clonotype has more than one count but fewer than ten. The chain joins TRBV4-3 to TRBJ2-3; D not resolved. The CDR3 covers 16 residues. Germline V gene data show CDR1 as LGHNA and CDR2 as YSLEER. V shed 3 bases and J shed 6 bases, with 19 bases lying between them. The CDR3 sequence: CASSHGRRRGADTQYF. The CDR3 DNA reads as TGCGCCAGCAGCCATGGACGACGGAGAGGTGCGGATACGCAGTATTTT.

This clonotype showed up many times. The chain carries TRBV25-1 and TRBJ2-7; the match to TRBD2 covers 9 bases. This CDR3 has 14 amino acids. Trimming at V came to 5 bases and at J to 0 bases, leaving 2 bases not matched to a gene. Germline CDR1 is MGHDK and CDR2 is SYGVNS. CDR3 nucleotides: TGTGCCAGCAGTATTAGCGGGAGCTCCTACGAGCAGTACTTC. Encoded protein: CASSISGSSYEQYF.

This clonotype turned up a few times. The chain uses TRBV18 and TRBJ2-2; D uncertain. V was pared by 4 bases and J by 4 bases, with 19 bases between. Germline V lookup: CDR1 KGHSH, CDR2 LQKENI. CDR3 size: 17 residues. This CDR3 is CASSRRDRSKSTGELFF. The CDR3 coding sequence is TGTGCCAGCTCACGCCGAGACCGAAGCAAATCCACCGGGGAGCTGTTTTTT.

The chain is built from TRBV11-2 and TRBJ2-6, with D perhaps TRBD1 (6 bases). Germline-derived CDR1 and CDR2 are SGHAT and FQNNGV. V lost 5 bases and J lost 2, with 13 bases in between. CDR3 size: 16 residues. The CDR3, as DNA: TGTGCCAGCAGCCTGAGTGGGGGCGCTGGGGCCAACGTCCTGACTTTC. Its translation: CASSLSGGAGANVLTF.

This clonotype was seen a handful of times. The chain couples TRBV5-1 to TRBJ1-2; D unresolved. V lost 2 bases to trimming and J lost 8 bases, with 16 bases between them. This CDR3 comprises 14 residues. Per the germline V gene, CDR1 is SGHRS and CDR2 is YFSETQ. The CDR3 here is CASSLMAENLGYTF. CDR3 DNA sequence: TGCGCCAGCAGCTTAATGGCAGAGAATCTGGGCTACACCTTC.

CDR3 DNA sequence: TGTGCCAGCAGCTTGAGGACTACGTCCTACGAGCAGTACTTC. Its translation: CASSLRTTSYEQYF. The genes are TRBV11-1 and TRBJ2-7; TRBD2 is a possible D gene (6 bases). Trimming shortened V by 3 bases and J by 1 base, and 10 bases separated the two germline ends. The germline V gene encodes CDR1 SGHAT and CDR2 FQDESV (reference sequence). The CDR3 runs 14 residues.

The chain is built from TRBV25-1 and TRBJ2-1; perhaps TRBD2 as D (6 bases). The CDR3 runs 15 residues. CDR1 is MGHDK and CDR2 is SYGVNS in the germline V gene. V was clipped by 7 bases and J by 8 bases, with 21 bases between them. The CDR3: CASIGGALKGYEQFF. DNA of the CDR3: TGTGCCAGCATTGGCGGGGCCCTAAAGGGGTATGAGCAGTTCTTC. The full variable domain, with the rest looked up from reference TRBV25-1 and TRBJ2-1, is EADIYQTPRYLVIGTGKKITLECSQTMGHDKMYWYQQDPGMELHLIHYSYGVNSTEKGDLSSESTVSRIRTEHFPLTLESARPSHTSQYLCASIGGALKGYEQFFGPGTRLTVL.

V usage is TRBV19 and J usage is TRBJ1-5; D possibly corresponds to TRBD1 (5 bases). Germline V lookup: CDR1 LNHDA, CDR2 SQIVND (reference sequence). Between the trimmed V and J ends, which lost 8 bases and 2 bases, there was a span of 10 bases. The CDR3 length is 13 residues. CDR3 region: CASADSRNQPQHF. In nucleotides, the CDR3 is TGTGCCAGTGCAGACAGCCGCAATCAGCCCCAGCATTTT.

This clonotype was seen at least ten times. The rearrangement joins TRBV3-1 to TRBJ2-2, with D perhaps assigned TRBD1 or TRBD2 (5 bases each). V shed 4 bases and J shed 0 bases, with 21 bases lying between them. The germline V gene encodes CDR1 LGHDT and CDR2 YNNKEL (reference sequence). CDR3 length: 19 amino acids. CDR3 nucleotide sequence: TGTGCCAGCAGCCTAACAACCGGGACCAGAATCGCGAACACCGGGGAGCTGTTTTTT. Translation: CASSLTTGTRIANTGELFF.

This clonotype was seen more than once but under ten times. The rearrangement links TRBV6-5 to TRBJ1-1; D is uncertain. This CDR3 is built from 12 residues. The V end lost 6 bases, the J end lost 1 base, and 6 bases lay between the germline ends. Per the germline V gene, CDR1 is MNHEY and CDR2 is SVGAGI. The CDR3 is CASSRKNTEAFF. The CDR3, as DNA: TGTGCCAGCAGCCGTAAGAACACTGAAGCTTTCTTT.

This clonotype was recorded a few times. The chain combines TRBV6-1 with TRBJ1-1; 8 nucleotides match TRBD1. The germline V gene has CDR1 MNHNS and CDR2 SASEGT. V was clipped by 7 bases and J by 9 bases; unmatched bases: 4. There are 11 residues in the CDR3. The CDR3 loop reads CASTQGAQAFF. The CDR3 DNA reads as TGTGCCAGCACCCAGGGGGCACAAGCTTTCTTT.

This clonotype was recorded a few times. The chain has TRBV4-2 and TRBJ2-1; the match to TRBD2 covers 7 bases. V shed 1 base, J shed 6 bases, and the junction held 9 bases outside the gene matches. Germline values: CDR1 LGHNA, CDR2 YNFKEQ. The CDR3 runs 16 residues. This CDR3 reads CASSQVGPRERNEQFF. CDR3 DNA sequence: TGTGCCAGCAGCCAAGTAGGCCCGCGGGAGCGCAATGAGCAGTTCTTC.

The gene calls are TRBV11-1 and TRBJ2-3; 9 bases line up with TRBD2. After removal of 8 bases from V and 4 bases from J, the junction contained 22 bases not matched to a gene. The germline gives CDR1 SGHAT, CDR2 FQDESV (reference sequence). CDR3 length: 19 amino acids. The CDR3 bases are TGTGCCAGCCTTCGGTGGGTGACCGGGACTAGCCAGGGCCCAGATACGCAGTATTTT. Protein: CASLRWVTGTSQGPDTQYF.

This clonotype was picked up a small number of times. The genes are TRBV7-9 and TRBJ2-1; no clear D gene. Deletions cut 0 bases from V and 9 bases from J, with 12 bases between. The CDR3 covers 14 residues. CDR1 SEHNR and CDR2 FQNEAQ come from the germline V gene (reference sequence). CDR3 bases: TGTGCCAGCAGCTTAGCCCCCTTTAGTGGTGAGCAGTTCTTC. It is translated as CASSLAPFSGEQFF.

There are many counts of this clonotype. The genes are TRBV28 and TRBJ1-2; D uncertain. There are 13 residues in the CDR3. Deletions cut 3 bases from V and 2 bases from J, with 7 bases between. Per germline, CDR1 MDHEN and CDR2 SYDVKM. The CDR3 DNA reads TGTGCCAGCAGTTTCCCAGAAAACTATGGCTACACCTTC. Protein: CASSFPENYGYTF.

This clonotype was found many times. The CDR3 region is CASSLVGREFGTEAFF. CDR3 sequence (DNA): TGTGCCAGCAGCTTAGTCGGCAGGGAATTTGGCACTGAAGCTTTCTTT. This chain uses TRBV5-6 with TRBJ1-1, with D possibly matching TRBD1 (5 bases). Germline V CDR1 and CDR2: SGHDT, YYEEEE. V lost 2 bases, J lost 4 bases, and 18 bases lay in between. This CDR3 contains 16 residues.

The chain is built from TRBV20-1 and TRBJ2-3; D is unresolved. Trimming cost V 4 bases and J 0 bases, with 14 bases left between them. Germline values: CDR1 DFQATT, CDR2 SNEGSKA (reference sequence). CDR3 size: 15 residues. In nucleotides, the CDR3 is TGCAGTGCTACGGACCCGGGTTCTAGCACAGATACGCAGTATTTT. Protein product: CSATDPGSSTDTQYF.

The CDR3 loop reads CASSPGGAGQPQHF. The CDR3 nucleotides are TGTGCCAGCTCACCAGGAGGGGCGGGTCAGCCCCAGCATTTT. The chain combines TRBV18 with TRBJ1-5, with D possibly TRBD1 on 5 matching bases. CDR3 size: 14 residues. Germline V gene sequence: CDR1 KGHSH, CDR2 LQKENI. The V end lost 2 bases, the J end lost 6 bases, and 11 bases lay between the germline ends. The full variable domain, in which reference TRBV18 and TRBJ1-5 provide the parts outside the CDR3, is NAGVMQNPRHLVRRRGQEARLRCSPMKGHSHVYWYRQLPEEGLKFMVYLQKENIIDESGMPKERFSAEFPKEGPSILRIQQVVRGDSAAYFCASSPGGAGQPQHFGDGTRLSIL.

This clonotype turned up a few times. The chain joins TRBV7-2 to TRBJ1-3; the D gene is possibly TRBD1 (5 bases). The CDR3 is 14 residues long. Germline-derived CDR1 and CDR2 are SGHTA and FQGNSA. V lost 5 bases, J lost 5 bases, and 13 bases lay in between. The DNA for the CDR3 is TGTGCCAGCAGCGGCCGGGACGGAAGAAACACCATATATTTT. Translation: CASSGRDGRNTIYF.

The J gene is TRBJ2-7, the V gene TRBV12-3 or TRBV12-4, with TRBD2 matching over 13 bases. CDR3 length: 18 residues. After removal of 6 bases from V and 5 bases from J, the junction contained 16 bases not matched to a gene. This chain's CDR3 is CASSQAAWTSGRGNEQYF. The CDR3, as DNA: TGTGCCAGCAGCCAAGCGGCTTGGACTAGCGGGAGAGGCAACGAGCAGTACTTC.

The V call is TRBV4-1, the J call TRBJ2-7; D is unresolved. V lost 0 bases to trimming and J lost 4 bases, with 10 bases between them. Per the germline V gene, CDR1 is MGHRA and CDR2 is YSYEKL. This CDR3 comprises 14 residues. DNA for the CDR3: TGCGCCAGCAGCCAAGATAAATTGGGGTACGAGCAGTACTTC. Translating gives CASSQDKLGYEQYF.

Only a few counts were recorded for this clonotype. The CDR3 DNA reads as TGCAGTGCCCCCTCCCGGGGCGGGAGAATTTTAGAGACCCAGTACTTC. Translated: CSAPSRGGRILETQYF. This chain links TRBV20-1 with TRBJ2-5, with 7 positions matching TRBD2. The ends lost 6 bases at V and 4 bases at J; junction bases unmatched: 17. Germline CDR1 reads DFQATT; CDR2 reads SNEGSKA (reference sequence). The CDR3 spans 16 residues.

This clonotype was counted at least ten times. The gene calls are TRBV15 and TRBJ2-6; D unclear. V shed 2 bases and J shed 2 bases, with 7 bases lying between them. This CDR3 has 15 residues. Germline V gene data show CDR1 as LNHNV and CDR2 as YYDKDF (reference sequence). The CDR3 spells CATSRRSPGANVLTF. CDR3 DNA sequence: TGTGCCACCAGCAGAAGATCCCCTGGGGCCAACGTCCTGACTTTC.

The chain is built from TRBV20-1 and TRBJ2-7, with D maybe TRBD1 (6 bases). Germline V lookup: CDR1 DFQATT, CDR2 SNEGSKA (reference sequence). Trimming left V 6 bases short and J 0 bases short, with 9 bases between. CDR3 length: 12 amino acids. The CDR3 spells CSARTDSYEQYF. In DNA, the CDR3 is TGCAGTGCCCGGACAGACTCCTACGAGCAGTACTTC.